This TCR beta chain stems from a study of CD8 T cells in Susac syndrome. For the study at large: Treatment status at blood draw for the Susac syndrome patients was therapy-naive, corticosteroids, or intravenous immunoglobulin alone.

The CDR3 runs to 15 residues. The V and J ends lost 5 bases and 5 bases, in that order; junction bases with no gene match: 6. The germline gives CDR1 SGHTA, CDR2 FQGNSA. Random-hexamer reverse transcription was applied to roughly 0.5 to 1 ug RNA. Amplification of TCR beta CDR3 by immunoSEQ multiplex PCR spanned 54 Vbeta and 13 Jbeta. TCRdb re-called the immunoSEQ multiplex PCR reads through MiXCR, storing one row per CDR3 protein. Seen here are approximately 210,000 distinct CDR3 sequences, 94% observed once, and the top ten hold 0.15% to 0.2%. The chain uses TRBV7-2 and TRBJ1-6, with 7 bases that match TRBD1. The clonotype originates from a human donor with Susac syndrome. Material: CD4+ T cells from PBMCs. The CDR3 region is CASSPDRRNNSPLHF. CDR3 coding DNA: TGTGCCAGCAGCCCGGACAGGCGGAATAATTCACCCCTCCACTTT.